This T cell receptor beta chain derives from a study of T cell responses to AZD1222 COVID-19 vaccine (TCRdb year 2021). As for the study more broadly: Because spike-specific TCR depth and breadth did not differ between the two schedules, AZD1222 recipients who got a second dose at roughly 4 weeks were pooled with those who got a second dose at roughly 12 weeks. A total of over 230 trial participants underwent TCR sequencing, of whom 207 received two doses of AZD1222 and about 25 received two doses of the MenACWY control vaccine. Trial participants were enrolled by age into subgroups of 18-55, 56-69 and 70-plus years, and around 150, 29 and 61 TCR-sequenced participants, respectively, were included in these subgroups.

The time point label, as the study defines it: baseline before first vaccination. Vaccinee samples were obtained from the UK trials COV001 and COV002, which included a single-blind randomized controlled phase 2/3 trial of AZD1222 (ChAdOx1 nCoV-19) in healthy adults. For TCRbeta chain sequencing, PBMC samples from trial participants were taken at day 0 and at day 28 after the second dose. The CDR3 regions of human TCRbeta chains were subjected to immunosequencing. As for the authors' bioinformatics: Repertoire TCRs were checked for matches against a reference library of SARS-CoV-2-specific TCRs that had been generated using the MIRA antigen-specificity platform. Breadth was defined as the fraction of unique TCRs that were SARS-CoV-2-associated, and depth was defined as the fraction of total T cells that were SARS-CoV-2-associated. Using the MIRA data, each spike-specific TCR was assigned both to the spike region to which the TCR was reactive and to a CD4 or CD8 class. Log10-transformed breadth and depth values were compared by one-way ANOVA with Sidak's multiple comparisons tests. The clones in this table, taken by TCRdb from immuneACCESS, are in-frame only. Not every clone is retained; where verified, under half of the shortfall comes from an unresolved V gene, and the cause of the rest is unknown. That table is the source of V, J and clone size, and D and trimming were worked out from the DNA. Counted in this sample were 110,000 to 150,000 clones; 80% to 90% of them appeared once. Of the sample, roughly 3% is held by the ten largest clones.

Worth noting for this clone: The target of this receptor is not known. No per-base quality is available; no much larger clone lies one base away.

What the work shows at the level of the full study, not this receptor alone: Reportedly, almost half of the unique spike-specific TCRs recognized epitopes lying outside the regions that are mutated in the B.1.351 and B.1.1.7 variants. No day 14 peak-response samples were available, so repertoires were characterized only after the peak T cell response. Conclusions about previously exposed vaccinees were limited because only six AZD1222 recipients were SARS-CoV-2 seropositive at baseline. Participants were mostly white British and included more females than males, and it was suggested by the authors that clonal diversity may have been underestimated. Spike-specific TCR breadth and depth rose significantly after two AZD1222 doses compared with day 0 and with MenACWY recipients. The whole spike protein was spanned by vaccine-associated CD4 TCRs, and dominant responses were seen in regions 160-218 and 743-854. The 56-69-year group was small, and its depth increase did not reach significance, likely because of low power.

In the germline V gene, CDR1 corresponds to SGHAT and CDR2 to FQNNGV. Including cysteine and phenylalanine, the CDR3 has 18 amino acids. Just CDR3 DNA is preserved here, 54 bases in frame from base 1. The junction carries 15 bases between V and J, which are trimmed by 0 bases and 1 base respectively. The sequence was collected from an adult in good health. The sequencing used peripheral blood, collected on day 0 of AZD1222 vaccination. The chain was built from TRBV11-2 and TRBJ2-2; perhaps TRBD1 is the D gene, with 6 bases matching. The base sequence is TGTGCCAGCAGCTTAGATCCCCCGGGACACTGGAACACCGGGGAGCTGTTTTTT. The translation is CASSLDPPGHWNTGELFF.